This T cell receptor (beta chain) was retrieved from a study of identical twins. TCRdb re-called the 5' RACE reads with MiXCR, one entry per CDR3 protein. This table has 500,000 or so distinct CDR3 sequences, around 20% appearing once. The V gene's germline CDR1 is DFQATT and CDR2 SNEGSKA (reference sequence). This CDR3 is 15 amino acids long. V shed 0 bases and J 7 bases; nucleotides not matched to a gene: 9. Healthy Caucasians supplied all donations. Notes on the study in general: Fewer insertions marked abundant cord blood beta clonotypes; young adult naive trended weakly, memory not at all.

Points on this clonotype: Antigen specificity is unknown.

These data were also filed under a second study, of T cells expressing NK-cell markers.

The sample comprised CD4+ T cells sorted from blood. The clonotype originates from a woman aged 18 to 35 in good health. The chain joins TRBV20-1 to TRBJ2-7; 10 nucleotides align to TRBD1. CDR3 nucleotides: TGCAGTGCTAGAGATCCGGGACAGGGGTTAGCTGAGCAGTACTTC. Its translation: CSARDPGQGLAEQYF.